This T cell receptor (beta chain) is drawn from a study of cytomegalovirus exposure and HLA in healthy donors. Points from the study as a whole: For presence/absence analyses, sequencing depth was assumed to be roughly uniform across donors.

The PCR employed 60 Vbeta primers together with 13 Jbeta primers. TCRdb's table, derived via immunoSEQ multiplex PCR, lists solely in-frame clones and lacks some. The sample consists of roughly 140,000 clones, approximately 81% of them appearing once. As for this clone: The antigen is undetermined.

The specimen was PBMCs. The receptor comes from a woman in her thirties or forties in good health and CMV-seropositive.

CDR3 nucleotide sequence: TGTGCCAGCAGCTTTACCGAGGACAATGAGCAGTTCTTC. Translated: CASSFTEDNEQFF. The V and J genes are TRBV7-2 and TRBJ2-1; D gene unclear. V gave up 3 bases and J gave up 5 bases, with 8 bases separating them. Germline V gene lookup returns CDR1 SGHTA and CDR2 FQGNSA. CDR3 size: 13 residues.